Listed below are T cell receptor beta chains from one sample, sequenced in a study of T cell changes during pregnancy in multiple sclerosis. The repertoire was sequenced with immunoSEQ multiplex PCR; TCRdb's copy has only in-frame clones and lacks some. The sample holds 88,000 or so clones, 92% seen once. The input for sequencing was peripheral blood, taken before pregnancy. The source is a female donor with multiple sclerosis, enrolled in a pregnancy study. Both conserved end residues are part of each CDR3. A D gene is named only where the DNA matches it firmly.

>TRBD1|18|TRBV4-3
CASSQDVQGASTKNIQYF
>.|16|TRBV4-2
CASSQEADSGANVLTF
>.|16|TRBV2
CASPFRGSGAYNEQFF
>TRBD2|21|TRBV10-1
CASSEGGVVGVDISGANVLTF
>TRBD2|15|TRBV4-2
CASSQDAGGMNEQFF
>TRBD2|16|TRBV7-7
CASSLNGIAGGDEQFF
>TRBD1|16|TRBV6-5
CASSYSIAGGGNVLTF
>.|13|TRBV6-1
CASSVSPGGPQHF
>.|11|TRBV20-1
CSASVPDTQYF
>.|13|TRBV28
CASNRAQTYEQYF
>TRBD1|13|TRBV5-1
CASSWDRGYEQYF
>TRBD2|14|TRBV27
CASRRAGGLDEQYF
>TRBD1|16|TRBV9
CASSARQGPSTDTQYF
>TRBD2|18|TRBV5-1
CASSPWTSGGTHFYEQYF
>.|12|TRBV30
CAWSGKGGGYTF
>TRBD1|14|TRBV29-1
CSVESSGTVYEQYF
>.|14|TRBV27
CASSRMQGPYEQYF
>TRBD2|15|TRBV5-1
CASSSSGTRVYEQYF
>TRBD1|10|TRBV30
CATGGPGYTF
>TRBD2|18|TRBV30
CAWSVGPSGSVLLYEQYF
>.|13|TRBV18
CASSPPGGGEAFF
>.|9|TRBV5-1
CASSWAWFF
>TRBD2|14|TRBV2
CASSEALASGEQFF
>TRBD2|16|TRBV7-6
CASSLLAGRSMNEQFF
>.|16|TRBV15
CATSTRTASGTDTQYF
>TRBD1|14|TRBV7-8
CASCRDRENQPQHF
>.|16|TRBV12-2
CASRLAYLAGAETQYF
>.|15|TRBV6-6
CASTRSGTGPYEQYF
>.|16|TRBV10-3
CATREGDRGPTDTQYF
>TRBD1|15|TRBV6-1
CASNTFGTGTYEQYF
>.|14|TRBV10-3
CATHEGGRRDTQYF
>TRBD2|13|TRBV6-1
CATRDYPDYEQYF
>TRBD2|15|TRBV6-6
CASRNGGRAFNEQFF
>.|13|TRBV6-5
CARGSMNTGELFF
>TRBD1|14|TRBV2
CASRGQGASYEQYF
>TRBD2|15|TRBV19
CASSISSGSRDEQFF
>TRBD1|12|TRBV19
CASSYGQGGAFF
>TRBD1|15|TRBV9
CASSVAGQGTYEQYF
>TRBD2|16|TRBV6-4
CASSPTGTSGYNEQFF
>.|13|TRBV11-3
CASSPSEEETQYF
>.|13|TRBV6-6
CASHGRDNQPQHF
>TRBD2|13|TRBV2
CASSVGGAYEQYF
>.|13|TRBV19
CASSPSGDYEQYF